The 27 T cell receptor beta chains presented below share a single source sample, sequenced in a study of cytomegalovirus exposure and HLA in healthy donors. Both 60 Vbeta primers and 13 Jbeta primers went into the PCR. Sequencing used immunoSEQ multiplex PCR; TCRdb keeps in-frame clones, though not all of them. In the table there are under 150,000 clones, 80% of which are singletons. Sequencing was performed on PBMCs. The receptors come from a man aged 45 to 65 in good health and CMV-seronegative.

This clone was seen a few times. The V and J genes are TRBV7-2 and TRBJ1-6; D ambiguous. Germline loops: CDR1 SGHTA, CDR2 FQGNSA. The CDR3 has 12 residues. V was shortened by 4 bases and J by 10 bases, with 8 bases between the two germline ends. The CDR3 DNA reads as TGTGCCAGCAGCTCCTTTGCGTCACCCCTCCACTTT. This translates into CASSSFASPLHF.

The chain joins TRBV30 to TRBJ1-2; D not resolved. Trimming left V 2 bases short and J 4 bases short, with 5 bases between. Germline loops: CDR1 GTSNPN, CDR2 SVGIG (reference sequence). The CDR3 runs to 11 residues. The CDR3 DNA reads TGTGCCTGGAGTCCCATCTATGGCTACACCTTC. This gives the protein CAWSPIYGYTF.

This clone was counted only a few times. V and J are TRBV13 and TRBJ2-5, with TRBD2 matching 12 bases. The trim removed 0 bases at V and 0 bases at J, leaving 2 bases unmatched. Germline V gene lookup returns CDR1 PRHDT and CDR2 FYEKMQ (reference sequence). CDR3 length: 17 residues. The CDR3 DNA reads as TGTGCCAGCAGCTTAGGGACTAGCGGGGGATACCAAGAGACCCAGTACTTC. Translated: CASSLGTSGGYQETQYF. Full variable domain (remainder filled in from reference TRBV13 and TRBJ2-5): AAGVIQSPRHLIKEKRETATLKCYPIPRHDTVYWYQQGPGQDPQFLISFYEKMQSDKGSIPDRFSAQQFSDYHSELNMSSLELGDSALYFCASSLGTSGGYQETQYFGPGTRLLVL.

The table lists this clone with a few counts. This sequence joins TRBV5-1 and TRBJ2-1, with 12 bases lining up with TRBD2. V was pared by 6 bases and J by 5 bases, with 3 bases of the junction left unmatched. The CDR3 is 14 amino acids. Per the germline V gene, CDR1 is SGHRS and CDR2 is YFSETQ. The CDR3 protein is CASMTSGRHNEQFF. In DNA, the CDR3 is TGCGCCAGCATGACTAGCGGGAGACACAATGAGCAGTTCTTC.

The chain combines TRBV5-6 with TRBJ1-2; no definite D call. Germline CDR1 SGHDT, CDR2 YYEEEE. Between the trimmed V and J ends, which lost 0 bases and 7 bases, there was a span of 7 bases. This CDR3 contains 12 residues. The CDR3 sequence: CASSLDPGGYTF. For the CDR3, the DNA is TGTGCCAGCAGCTTGGACCCAGGTGGCTACACCTTC.

The V and J genes are TRBV30 and TRBJ2-5, with 7 bases identical to TRBD2. With V trimmed by 3 bases and J by 5 bases, 12 bases remained unmatched. This CDR3 comprises 15 residues. Germline CDR1 and CDR2: GTSNPN and SVGIG (reference sequence). DNA for the CDR3: TGTGCCTGGAGCCAGGCAGCTAGCGGTCGGGAGACCCAGTACTTC. Amino acids: CAWSQAASGRETQYF.

CDR3 sequence: CASSEPGLAGVGRETQYF. As DNA, the CDR3 is TGTGCCAGCAGTGAACCGGGACTAGCGGGAGTAGGCAGAGAGACCCAGTACTTC. The V call is TRBV6-1, the J call TRBJ2-5; TRBD2 matches at 14 bases. The junction had 9 bases not matched to a gene; V was cut back by 2 bases and J by 4 bases. CDR3 size: 18 residues. Germline CDR1 and CDR2: MNHNS and SASEGT.

The CDR3 is CASRGSANTGELFF. The CDR3 DNA sequence: TGTGCCAGTAGGGGCTCTGCGAACACCGGGGAGCTGTTTTTT. The chain combines TRBV19 with TRBJ2-2, with unresolved D. From germline, CDR1 is LNHDA and CDR2 SQIVND (reference sequence). Trimming shortened V by 6 bases and J by 0 bases, and 8 bases separated the two germline ends. The CDR3 is made up of 14 amino acids.

V and J are TRBV20-1 and TRBJ1-2; no firm D call. This CDR3 is built from 11 residues. CDR1 is DFQATT and CDR2 is SNEGSKA in the germline V gene (reference sequence). V lost 5 bases and J 4 bases, leaving 8 bases between the germline ends. The DNA for the CDR3 is TGCAGTGCTTACTACGGCTATGGCTACACCTTC. Translating gives CSAYYGYGYTF.

The rearrangement joins TRBV5-1 to TRBJ2-2, with 8 bases matching TRBD1. Germline values: CDR1 SGHRS, CDR2 YFSETQ. The V segment lost 2 bases and the J segment 1 base; nucleotides outside the gene matches: 4. The CDR3 extends over 16 amino acids. The CDR3 sequence: CASSLSGTGNTGELFF. The CDR3 DNA sequence: TGCGCCAGCAGCTTATCCGGGACAGGGAACACCGGGGAGCTGTTTTTT. The full variable domain, its missing parts supplied by reference TRBV5-1 and TRBJ2-2, is KAGVTQTPRYLIKTRGQQVTLSCSPISGHRSVSWYQQTPGQGLQFLFEYFSETQRNKGNFPGRFSGRQFSNSRSEMNVSTLELGDSALYLCASSLSGTGNTGELFFGEGSRLTVL.

The genes are TRBV6-6 and TRBJ2-1; TRBD2 matches at 7 bases. The germline V gene has CDR1 MNHNY and CDR2 SVGAGI (reference sequence). This CDR3 region has 15 residues. Unmatched junction bases numbered 1, after V lost 0 bases and J lost 2 bases. CDR3 region: CASSYSGTTYNEQFF. CDR3 coding DNA: TGTGCCAGCAGTTACTCAGGGACTACCTACAATGAGCAGTTCTTC.

The rearrangement links TRBV28 to TRBJ1-5; D possibly corresponds to TRBD1 (6 bases). V lost 4 bases and J lost 3, with 16 bases in between. This CDR3 comprises 16 residues. Germline V gene sequence: CDR1 MDHEN, CDR2 SYDVKM. CDR3 region: CASSSRRGGTNQPQHF. CDR3 DNA: TGTGCCAGCAGTTCACGCAGAGGGGGTACCAATCAGCCCCAGCATTTT.

V is TRBV2 and J is TRBJ2-6, with 7 bases fitting TRBD1. The trim removed 2 bases at V and 12 bases at J, leaving 10 bases unmatched. The CDR3 has 15 residues. From germline, CDR1 is SNHLY and CDR2 FYNNEI. The CDR3, as DNA: TGTGCCAGCAGTGAAAGGGCAGGGGGTAGTCGCGTCCTGACTTTC. Its translation: CASSERAGGSRVLTF.

This chain links TRBV12-1 with TRBJ2-3; the table gives TRBD2 as D, unverified against the DNA. TRBV12-1 is deemed a pseudogene. The CDR3 runs 15 residues. The CDR3 loop is CASSSSGTRVDTQYF. CDR3 sequence (DNA): TGTGCCAGCAGCTCCTCCGGGACTAGAGTAGATACGCAGTATTTT.

The chain joins TRBV7-3 to TRBJ2-2, with 7 bases lining up with TRBD1. The germline V gene has CDR1 SGHTA and CDR2 FQGTGA. The CDR3 is 14 residues long. V shed 4 bases, J shed 8 bases, and the junction held 7 bases outside the gene matches. In DNA form, the CDR3 reads TGTGCCAGCAGCTCCTCTCACAGGGGAGGGGAGCTGTTTTTT. Amino acids: CASSSSHRGGELFF.

The count of this clone is one. The rearrangement joins TRBV7-3 to TRBJ2-5; possibly TRBD2 for D (7 bases). The CDR3 loop spans 16 amino acids. The V end was cut by 2 bases, the J end by 4 bases, with 17 bases between. Germline V gene data show CDR1 as SGHTA and CDR2 as FQGTGA. CDR3 protein: CASSLLGGGPGETQYF. The DNA for the CDR3 is TGTGCCAGCAGCTTATTAGGGGGAGGGCCGGGAGAGACCCAGTACTTC.

This clone was detected a few times. The CDR3 DNA sequence: TGTGCCAGCAGTTCCGGGACAGGGGGCTACAGAAATGAGCAGTTCTTC. The encoded protein is CASSSGTGGYRNEQFF. The J gene is TRBJ2-1, the V gene TRBV2, with 12 nucleotides matching TRBD1. From germline, CDR1 is SNHLY and CDR2 FYNNEI. This CDR3 has 16 amino acids. V lost 5 bases, J lost 7 bases, and 9 bases stayed unmatched. Based on the CDR3 plus reference TRBV2 and TRBJ2-1, the full variable domain is EPEVTQTPSHQVTQMGQEVILRCVPISNHLYFYWYRQILGQKVEFLVSFYNNEISEKSEIFDDQFSVERPDGSNFTLKIRSTKLEDSAMYFCASSSGTGGYRNEQFFGPGTRLTVL.

The chain recombines TRBV11-1 with TRBJ1-6, with 7 bases that match TRBD1. The CDR3 sequence is 17 residues long. Germline CDR1 SGHAT, CDR2 FQDESV (reference sequence). Germline trimming cut 5 bases from V and 2 bases from J; bases unmatched to any gene: 9. The CDR3: CASSRGTASTYNSPLHF. CDR3 nucleotides: TGTGCCAGCAGCCGAGGGACAGCCTCGACCTATAATTCACCCCTCCACTTT.

This chain links TRBV6-6 with TRBJ1-1; D is ambiguous. V was pared by 7 bases and J by 6 bases, with 15 bases between. The CDR3 runs 13 residues. CDR1 MNHNY and CDR2 SVGAGI come from the germline V gene (reference sequence). CDR3 sequence reads: CASTPGRVAEAFF. CDR3 DNA sequence: TGTGCCAGCACTCCCGGGAGGGTGGCTGAAGCTTTCTTT.

The chain combines TRBV28 with TRBJ2-5; D remains unclear. The V end was cut by 5 bases, the J end by 0 bases, with 16 bases between. This CDR3 has 16 residues. Germline lookup yields CDR1 MDHEN and CDR2 SYDVKM. In DNA, the CDR3 is TGTGCCAGCAGTCCTTCAGGCATGCGAGACCAAGAGACCCAGTACTTC. Amino acids: CASSPSGMRDQETQYF.

The chain links TRBV5-1 to TRBJ1-4, with 7 bases lining up with TRBD1. J lost 12 bases, V lost 2 bases, and 10 bases had no gene match. This CDR3 has 14 amino acids. Germline V gene lookup returns CDR1 SGHRS and CDR2 YFSETQ. The CDR3 protein is CASSLEGAETELFF. The CDR3 bases are TGCGCCAGCAGCTTAGAGGGGGCCGAAACGGAACTGTTTTTT.

This chain joins TRBV5-4 and TRBJ2-7, with TRBD1 as a possible D gene (5 bases). Germline values: CDR1 SGHNT, CDR2 YYREEE (reference sequence). The CDR3 runs to 15 residues. V was pared by 0 bases and J by 0 bases, with 10 bases between. CDR3 sequence reads: CASSLVPDSSYEQYF. The CDR3 coding sequence is TGTGCCAGCAGCTTGGTTCCCGACAGCTCCTACGAGCAGTACTTC.

The rearrangement links TRBV18 to TRBJ1-4, with TRBD1 identical over 11 bases. Looked up from germline, CDR1 is KGHSH and CDR2 is LQKENI. This CDR3 spans 14 amino acids. J gave up 8 bases and V 3 bases, and 2 bases lay outside the gene matches. The CDR3: CASSPGQGEEKLFF. In nucleotides, the CDR3 is TGTGCCAGCTCACCGGGACAGGGGGAAGAAAAACTGTTTTTT.

V is TRBV18 and J is TRBJ1-2; 8 bases agree with TRBD1. The CDR3 length is 16 residues. Germline loops: CDR1 KGHSH, CDR2 LQKENI. Trimming removed 3 bases from V and 6 bases from J; junction bases left unmatched: 12. This CDR3 is CASSPHPLGQGDGYTF. DNA for the CDR3: TGTGCCAGCTCACCCCACCCGTTAGGACAGGGCGATGGCTACACCTTC.

The genes are TRBV6-6 and TRBJ1-1; 7 positions agree with TRBD1. Germline values: CDR1 MNHNY, CDR2 SVGAGI (reference sequence). This CDR3 contains 13 residues. V trimming: 5 bases; J trimming: 6 bases; junction bases outside the gene matches: 6. The CDR3 region has the DNA TGTGCCAGCAGTCTTGACAGGGACGCTGAAGCTTTCTTT. Translated, it gives CASSLDRDAEAFF.

V is TRBV11-1 and J is TRBJ2-4, with TRBD2 identical over 8 bases. CDR3 length: 17 residues. Germline-derived CDR1 and CDR2 are SGHAT and FQDESV (reference sequence). V dropped 5 bases and J dropped 0; count of bases not matched to a gene: 9. CDR3 in DNA: TGTGCCAGCAGCCCTGATACTAGCGGTTCAGCCAAAAACATTCAGTACTTC. This sequence encodes CASSPDTSGSAKNIQYF.

The rearrangement uses TRBV2 and TRBJ2-1; D possibly corresponds to TRBD2 (5 bases). The CDR3 contains 15 residues. Per the germline V gene, CDR1 is SNHLY and CDR2 is FYNNEI. The germline V and J ends were trimmed by 6 bases and 2 bases, with 14 bases remaining between them. CDR3 amino acids: CASREIGETYNEQFF. The DNA for the CDR3 is TGTGCCAGCAGGGAAATCGGGGAGACCTACAATGAGCAGTTCTTC. Full variable domain (outside the CDR3, taken from reference TRBV2 and TRBJ2-1): EPEVTQTPSHQVTQMGQEVILRCVPISNHLYFYWYRQILGQKVEFLVSFYNNEISEKSEIFDDQFSVERPDGSNFTLKIRSTKLEDSAMYFCASREIGETYNEQFFGPGTRLTVL.